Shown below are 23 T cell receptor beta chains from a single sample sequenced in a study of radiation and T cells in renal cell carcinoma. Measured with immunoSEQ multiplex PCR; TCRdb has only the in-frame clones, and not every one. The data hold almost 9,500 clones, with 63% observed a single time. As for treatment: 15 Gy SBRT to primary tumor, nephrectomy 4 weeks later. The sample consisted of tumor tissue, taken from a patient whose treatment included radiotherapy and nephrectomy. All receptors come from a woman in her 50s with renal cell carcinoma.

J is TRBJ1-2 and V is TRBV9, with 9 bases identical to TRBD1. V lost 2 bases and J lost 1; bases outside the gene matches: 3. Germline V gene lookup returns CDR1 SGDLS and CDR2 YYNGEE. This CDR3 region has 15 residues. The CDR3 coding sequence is TGTGCCAGCAGCGTCGGACAGGGGATTAACTATGGCTACACCTTC. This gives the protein CASSVGQGINYGYTF.

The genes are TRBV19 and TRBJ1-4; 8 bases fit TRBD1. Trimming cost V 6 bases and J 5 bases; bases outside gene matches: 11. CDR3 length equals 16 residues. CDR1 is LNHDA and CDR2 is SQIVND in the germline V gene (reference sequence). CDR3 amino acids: CASRQTPGQENEKLFF. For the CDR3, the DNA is TGTGCCAGTAGACAAACCCCGGGACAGGAGAATGAAAAACTGTTTTTT.

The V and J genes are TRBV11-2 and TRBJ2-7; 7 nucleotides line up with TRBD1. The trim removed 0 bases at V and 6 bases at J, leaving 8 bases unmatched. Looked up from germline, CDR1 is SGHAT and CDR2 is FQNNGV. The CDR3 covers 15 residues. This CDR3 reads CASSLDGTVKLEQYF. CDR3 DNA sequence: TGTGCCAGCAGCTTAGATGGGACAGTGAAGCTCGAGCAGTACTTC.

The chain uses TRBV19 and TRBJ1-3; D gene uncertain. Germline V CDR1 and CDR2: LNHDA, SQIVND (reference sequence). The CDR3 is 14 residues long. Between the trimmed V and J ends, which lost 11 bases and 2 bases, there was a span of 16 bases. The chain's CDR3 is CAAERKGTGNTIYF. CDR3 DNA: TGTGCCGCCGAGAGGAAGGGTACTGGAAACACCATATATTTT.

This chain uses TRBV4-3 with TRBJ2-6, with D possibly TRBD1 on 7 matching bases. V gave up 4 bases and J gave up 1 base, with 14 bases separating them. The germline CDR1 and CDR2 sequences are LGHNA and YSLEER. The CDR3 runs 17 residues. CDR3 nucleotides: TGCGCCAGCAGCCTTGGACAGGAGGGATCTGGGGCCAACGTCCTGACTTTC. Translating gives CASSLGQEGSGANVLTF.

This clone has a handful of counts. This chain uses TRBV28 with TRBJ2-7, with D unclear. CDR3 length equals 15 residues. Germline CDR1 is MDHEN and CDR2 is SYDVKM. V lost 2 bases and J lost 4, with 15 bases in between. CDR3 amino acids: CASSLPGFGLYEQYF. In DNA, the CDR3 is TGTGCCAGCAGTTTACCTGGCTTCGGCCTTTACGAGCAGTACTTC.

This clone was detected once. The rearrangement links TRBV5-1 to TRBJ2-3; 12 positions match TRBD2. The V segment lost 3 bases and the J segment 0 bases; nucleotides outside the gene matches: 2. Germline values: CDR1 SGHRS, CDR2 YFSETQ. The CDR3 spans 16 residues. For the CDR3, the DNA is TGCGCCAGCAGCTCCGGGACTAGCGGGAGCACAGATACGCAGTATTTT. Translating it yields CASSSGTSGSTDTQYF.

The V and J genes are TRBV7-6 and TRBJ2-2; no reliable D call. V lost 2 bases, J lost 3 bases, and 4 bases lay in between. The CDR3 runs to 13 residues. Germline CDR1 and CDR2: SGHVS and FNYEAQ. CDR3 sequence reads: CASSLLHTGELFF. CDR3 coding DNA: TGTGCCAGCAGCTTACTGCACACCGGGGAGCTGTTTTTT.

In DNA form, the CDR3 reads TGTGCCAGCACTGATAGCGGGACCTACACCGGGGAGCTGTTTTTT. It is translated as CASTDSGTYTGELFF. The rearrangement joins TRBV2 to TRBJ2-2; 8 nucleotides line up with TRBD2. Looked up from germline, CDR1 is SNHLY and CDR2 is FYNNEI. V lost 7 bases to trimming and J lost 3 bases; unmatched junction nucleotides: 7. The CDR3 covers 15 residues.

CDR3 in amino acids: CASSLSSYEQYF. In nucleotides, the CDR3 is TGCGCCAGCAGCTTGTCCTCCTACGAGCAGTACTTC. The chain combines TRBV5-1 with TRBJ2-7; D uncertain. This CDR3 comprises 12 residues. Deletions cut 1 base from V and 0 bases from J, with 2 bases between. CDR1 and CDR2 from the germline V gene are SGHRS and YFSETQ.

The CDR3, as DNA: TGTGCCAGCAGCGTAGGTTATCTAGCGGGAACGGGTCGGGAGACCCAGTACTTC. Protein sequence: CASSVGYLAGTGRETQYF. The chain links TRBV9 to TRBJ2-5, with 9 bases aligning to TRBD2. The germline V gene encodes CDR1 SGDLS and CDR2 YYNGEE. The ends lost 0 bases at V and 5 bases at J; junction bases unmatched: 14. The CDR3 extends over 18 amino acids.

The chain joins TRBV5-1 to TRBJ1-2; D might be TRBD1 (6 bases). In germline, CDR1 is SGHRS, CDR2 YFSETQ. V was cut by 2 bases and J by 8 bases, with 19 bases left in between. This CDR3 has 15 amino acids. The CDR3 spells CASSLGGGAEAGYTF. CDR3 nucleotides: TGCGCCAGCAGCTTAGGGGGGGGCGCAGAGGCCGGCTACACCTTC.

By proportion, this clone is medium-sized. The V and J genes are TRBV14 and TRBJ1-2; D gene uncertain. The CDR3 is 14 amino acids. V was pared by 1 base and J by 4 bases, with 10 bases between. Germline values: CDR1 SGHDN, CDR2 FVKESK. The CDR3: CASSQASGSYGYTF. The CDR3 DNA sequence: TGTGCCAGCAGCCAAGCGTCTGGGTCCTATGGCTACACCTTC.

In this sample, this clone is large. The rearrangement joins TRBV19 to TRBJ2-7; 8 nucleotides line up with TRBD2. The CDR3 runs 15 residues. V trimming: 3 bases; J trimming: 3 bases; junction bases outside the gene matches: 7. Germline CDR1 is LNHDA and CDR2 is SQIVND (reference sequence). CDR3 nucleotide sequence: TGTGCCAGTAGTATCGGCTTAGCGGGGAACTACGAGCAGTACTTC. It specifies CASSIGLAGNYEQYF.

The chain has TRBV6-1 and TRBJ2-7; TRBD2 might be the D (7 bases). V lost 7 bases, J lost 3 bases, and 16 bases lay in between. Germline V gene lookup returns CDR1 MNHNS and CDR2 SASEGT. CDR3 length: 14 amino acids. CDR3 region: CASIPRGAHYEQYF. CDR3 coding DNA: TGTGCCAGCATCCCACGGGGGGCCCACTACGAGCAGTACTTC.

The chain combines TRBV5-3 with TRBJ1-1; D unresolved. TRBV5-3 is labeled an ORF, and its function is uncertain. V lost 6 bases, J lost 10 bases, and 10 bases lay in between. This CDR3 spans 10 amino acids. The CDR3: CARNGDPAFF. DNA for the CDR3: TGTGCCAGAAACGGCGATCCAGCTTTCTTT.

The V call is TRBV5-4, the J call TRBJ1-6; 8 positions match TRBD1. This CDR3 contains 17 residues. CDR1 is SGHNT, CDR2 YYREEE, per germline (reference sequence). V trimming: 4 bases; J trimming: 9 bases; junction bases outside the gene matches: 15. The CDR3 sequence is CASSPRGQGVLGSPLHF. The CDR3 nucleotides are TGTGCCAGCAGCCCCAGGGGGCAAGGGGTCTTGGGTTCACCCCTCCACTTT.

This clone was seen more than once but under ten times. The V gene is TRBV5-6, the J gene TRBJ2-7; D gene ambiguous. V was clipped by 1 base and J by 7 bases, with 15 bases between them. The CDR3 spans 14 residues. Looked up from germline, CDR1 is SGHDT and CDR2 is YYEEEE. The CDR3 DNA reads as TGTGCCAGCAGCTTGATCGCTAGGGCGGAAGAGCAGTACTTC. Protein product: CASSLIARAEEQYF. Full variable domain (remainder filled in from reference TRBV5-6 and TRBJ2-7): DAGVTQSPTHLIKTRGQQVTLRCSPKSGHDTVSWYQQALGQGPQFIFQYYEEEERQRGNFPDRFSGHQFPNYSSELNVNALLLGDSALYLCASSLIARAEEQYFGPGTRLTVT.

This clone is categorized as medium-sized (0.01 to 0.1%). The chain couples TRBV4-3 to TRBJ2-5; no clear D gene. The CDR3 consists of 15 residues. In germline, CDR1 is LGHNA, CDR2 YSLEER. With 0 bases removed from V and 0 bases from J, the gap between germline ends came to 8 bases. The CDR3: CASSQEYRDQETQYF. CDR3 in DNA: TGCGCCAGCAGCCAAGAATATCGGGACCAAGAGACCCAGTACTTC.

CDR3 nucleotides: TGCGCCAGCAGGGGGTTCTCTGGAAACACCATATATTTT. Its translation is CASRGFSGNTIYF. The chain couples TRBV5-1 to TRBJ1-3; no clear D. V was trimmed by 5 bases and J by 0 bases, leaving 6 bases between them. This CDR3 contains 13 residues. The V gene's germline CDR1 is SGHRS and CDR2 YFSETQ.

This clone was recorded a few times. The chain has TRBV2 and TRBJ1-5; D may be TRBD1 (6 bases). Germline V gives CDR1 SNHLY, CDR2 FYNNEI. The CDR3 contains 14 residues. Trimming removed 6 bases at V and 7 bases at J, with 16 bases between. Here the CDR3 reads CASRGGREEQPQHF. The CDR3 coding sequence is TGTGCCAGCAGGGGGGGCAGGGAAGAGCAGCCCCAGCATTTT.

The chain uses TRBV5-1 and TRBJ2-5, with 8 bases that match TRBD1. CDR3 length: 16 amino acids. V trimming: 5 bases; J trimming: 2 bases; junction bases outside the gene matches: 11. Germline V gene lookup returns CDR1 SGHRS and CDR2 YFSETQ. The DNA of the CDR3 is TGCGCCAGCAGACAAGGACAGGGTCGCGTTCAAGAGACCCAGTACTTC. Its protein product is CASRQGQGRVQETQYF. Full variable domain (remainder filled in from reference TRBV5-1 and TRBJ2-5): KAGVTQTPRYLIKTRGQQVTLSCSPISGHRSVSWYQQTPGQGLQFLFEYFSETQRNKGNFPGRFSGRQFSNSRSEMNVSTLELGDSALYLCASRQGQGRVQETQYFGPGTRLLVL.

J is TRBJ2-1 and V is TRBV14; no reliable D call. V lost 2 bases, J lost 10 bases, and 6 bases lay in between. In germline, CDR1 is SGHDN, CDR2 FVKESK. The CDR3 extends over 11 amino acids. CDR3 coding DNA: TGTGCCAGCAGCCAATTGTTAGAGCAGTTCTTC. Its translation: CASSQLLEQFF.